The 20 T cell receptor beta chains below all came from one sample that was sequenced in a study of T cells in localized non-small cell lung cancer. The repertoire was sequenced with immunoSEQ multiplex PCR; TCRdb's copy has only in-frame clones and lacks some. The data show tens of thousands of clones, with 84% seen just once and about 13% held by the top ten. This material consisted of peripheral blood, taken before any cancer treatment. These receptors originate from a female donor at least 60 years old with stage I lung adenocarcinoma.

The gene calls are TRBV2 and TRBJ2-1; 9 bases are a match to TRBD2. The CDR3 contains 15 residues. Per germline, CDR1 SNHLY and CDR2 FYNNEI. V lost 6 bases, J lost 0 bases, and 3 bases stayed unmatched. This CDR3 reads CASSRSGSSYNEQFF. CDR3 DNA sequence: TGTGCCAGCAGCCGTAGCGGGAGCTCCTACAATGAGCAGTTCTTC. The whole variable domain, filled in from reference TRBV2 and TRBJ2-1, reads EPEVTQTPSHQVTQMGQEVILRCVPISNHLYFYWYRQILGQKVEFLVSFYNNEISEKSEIFDDQFSVERPDGSNFTLKIRSTKLEDSAMYFCASSRSGSSYNEQFFGPGTRLTVL.

This clone was recorded only once. This CDR3 reads CASSYGQGGVYGYTF. The CDR3 DNA sequence: TGTGCCAGCAGTTACGGACAGGGGGGGGTCTATGGCTACACCTTC. The J gene is TRBJ1-2, the V gene TRBV27, with 10 bases fitting TRBD1. V gave up 4 bases and J gave up 4 bases; unmatched junction bases: 6. The CDR3 runs to 15 residues. In germline, CDR1 is MNHEY, CDR2 SMNVEV (reference sequence).

The V call is TRBV7-2, the J call TRBJ2-1; D uncertain. Germline V lookup: CDR1 SGHTA, CDR2 FQGNSA. The CDR3 totals 12 residues. Trimming shortened V by 1 base and J by 4 bases, and 2 bases separated the two germline ends. Here the CDR3 reads CASSLDYNEQFF. CDR3 coding DNA: TGTGCCAGCAGCTTAGATTACAATGAGCAGTTCTTC. Combining the CDR3 with reference TRBV7-2 and TRBJ2-1 gives the whole variable domain GAGVSQSPSNKVTEKGKDVELRCDPISGHTALYWYRQSLGQGLEFLIYFQGNSAPDKSGLPSDRFSAERTGGSVSTLTIQRTQQEDSAVYLCASSLDYNEQFFGPGTRLTVL.

As regards this clone: At one end, the junction sequence differs from germline, possibly due to a read error. V is TRBV10-3 and J is TRBJ1-5; no reliable D call. CDR3 length: 13 amino acids. Per the germline V gene, CDR1 is ENHRY and CDR2 is SYGVKD. This chain's CDR3 is CAVSGGSNQPQHF. CDR3 DNA: TGTGCCGTCAGCGGAGGTAGCAATCAGCCCCAGCATTTT.

The genes are TRBV6-1 and TRBJ1-4; D might be TRBD1 (6 bases). CDR3 size: 13 residues. V lost 8 bases to trimming and J lost 4 bases, with 11 bases between them. Germline V gene sequence: CDR1 MNHNS, CDR2 SASEGT. The CDR3 DNA sequence: TGTGCCAGCGGGCGACAGGTTAATGAAAAACTGTTTTTT. Translating it yields CASGRQVNEKLFF.

V usage is TRBV11-1 and J usage is TRBJ2-7; D perhaps matches TRBD2 (5 bases). The germline CDR1 and CDR2 sequences are SGHAT and FQDESV (reference sequence). The length of the CDR3 is 13 residues. Trimming removed 5 bases from V and 3 bases from J, with 11 bases in between. The CDR3: CASSRAGVYEQYF. DNA of the CDR3: TGTGCCAGCAGCCGCGCCGGGGTCTACGAGCAGTACTTC. Based on the CDR3 plus reference TRBV11-1 and TRBJ2-7, the full variable domain is EAEVAQSPRYKITEKSQAVAFWCDPISGHATLYWYRQILGQGPELLVQFQDESVVDDSQLPKDRFSAERLKGVDSTLKIQPAELGDSAMYLCASSRAGVYEQYFGPGTRLTVT.

A note on this clone: The same CDR3 can be traced to other DNA sequences in this sample. V and J are TRBV11-3 and TRBJ2-2; D ambiguous. V lost 6 bases and J lost 5, with 10 bases in between. CDR3 length: 13 amino acids. Germline-derived CDR1 and CDR2 are SGHNT and YENEEA. The CDR3 DNA sequence: TGTGCCAGCAGTCTAAGTGGGACCGGGGAGCTGTTTTTT. Its protein product is CASSLSGTGELFF.

This clone was seen just once. The chain couples TRBV18 to TRBJ2-5; D could derive from TRBD1 or TRBD2 (5 bases each). Germline V gives CDR1 KGHSH, CDR2 LQKENI. V was pared by 2 bases and J by 5 bases, with 6 bases between. The CDR3 consists of 12 residues. The CDR3 protein is CASSPEGETQYF. The DNA of the CDR3 is TGTGCCAGCTCACCAGAGGGGGAGACCCAGTACTTC.

This sequence joins TRBV6-1 and TRBJ2-3; D is perhaps TRBD1 (5 bases). The CDR3 has 17 amino acids. Trimming took off 2 bases at V and 8 bases at J, with 23 bases between the two ends. Germline-derived CDR1 and CDR2 are MNHNS and SASEGT. The CDR3 loop is CASSENASRGLQLTQYF. The DNA for the CDR3 is TGTGCCAGCAGTGAAAATGCTAGTAGGGGCCTCCAGCTTACGCAGTATTTT.

The chain employs TRBV28 and TRBJ1-1, with D perhaps matching TRBD1 (6 bases). CDR1 MDHEN and CDR2 SYDVKM come from the germline V gene. The CDR3 runs to 16 residues. Trimming cost V 5 bases and J 3 bases, with 19 bases left between them. In DNA, the CDR3 is TGTGCCAGCAGTCCCACCCGGGCGGGGGGCCACACTGAAGCTTTCTTT. Amino acids: CASSPTRAGGHTEAFF. Using reference TRBV28 and TRBJ1-1 for the parts outside the CDR3, the full variable domain is DVKVTQSSRYLVKRTGEKVFLECVQDMDHENMFWYRQDPGLGLRLIYFSYDVKMKEKGDIPEGYSVSREKKERFSLILESASTNQTSMYLCASSPTRAGGHTEAFFGQGTRLTVV.

The CDR3 nucleotides read TGTGCCAGCAGTGAAGTTAGATGGGGACAGGGTTCCTACGAGCAGTACTTC. Translating gives CASSEVRWGQGSYEQYF. The J gene is TRBJ2-7, the V gene TRBV2, with 9 bases aligning to TRBD1. Germline CDR1 and CDR2: SNHLY and FYNNEI. V was clipped by 1 base and J by 1 base; unmatched bases: 8. The CDR3 extends over 17 amino acids.

V usage is TRBV29-1 and J usage is TRBJ1-1, with D tentatively TRBD1 (6 bases). V was cut by 7 bases and J by 7 bases, with 19 bases left in between. Germline V gene data show CDR1 as SQVTM and CDR2 as ANQGSEA. CDR3 length equals 13 residues. The CDR3 loop reads CSAPHREGGEAFF. CDR3 in DNA: TGCAGCGCACCCCACCGCGAGGGGGGTGAAGCTTTCTTT. The full variable domain, rest sourced from reference TRBV29-1 and TRBJ1-1, is SAVISQKPSRDICQRGTSLTIQCQVDSQVTMMFWYRQQPGQSLTLIATANQGSEATYESGFVIDKFPISRPNLTFSTLTVSNMSPEDSSIYLCSAPHREGGEAFFGQGTRLTVV.

V usage is TRBV5-1 and J usage is TRBJ2-2; TRBD2 agrees at 10 bases. The CDR3 is made up of 18 amino acids. J was trimmed by 5 bases and V by 0 bases; bases with no gene match: 10. Looked up from germline, CDR1 is SGHRS and CDR2 is YFSETQ. This chain's CDR3 is CASSLARLAGEITGELFF. DNA of the CDR3: TGCGCCAGCAGCTTGGCTCGTCTAGCGGGAGAGATAACCGGGGAGCTGTTTTTT.

The chain recombines TRBV7-6 with TRBJ2-1, with TRBD2 matching 8 bases. From germline, CDR1 is SGHVS and CDR2 FNYEAQ. There are 17 residues in the CDR3. The trim removed 5 bases at V and 0 bases at J, leaving 9 bases unmatched. CDR3 region: CASSPGSSGSSYNEQFF. The CDR3 bases are TGTGCCAGCAGCCCAGGGTCGAGCGGGAGCTCCTACAATGAGCAGTTCTTC.

The chain combines TRBV5-4 with TRBJ1-1; 7 nucleotides line up with TRBD1. The CDR3 runs 15 residues. Germline lookup yields CDR1 SGHNT and CDR2 YYREEE (reference sequence). Germline trimming cut 2 bases from V and 1 base from J; bases unmatched to any gene: 5. Here the CDR3 DNA reads TGTGCCAGCAGCTTCCCGGGACAGACGAACACTGAAGCTTTCTTT. Protein sequence: CASSFPGQTNTEAFF.

This clone was counted between two and nine times. The chain uses TRBV5-5 and TRBJ2-5, with a possible D match to TRBD1 (5 bases). This CDR3 contains 14 residues. The germline V and J ends were trimmed by 4 bases and 5 bases, with 15 bases remaining between them. In germline, CDR1 is SGHKS, CDR2 YYEKEE (reference sequence). The CDR3 loop is CASSTLGVFETQYF. CDR3 in DNA: TGTGCCAGCAGCACATTAGGGGTTTTTGAGACCCAGTACTTC.

This chain uses TRBV2 with TRBJ1-3; the D gene is possibly TRBD1 (5 bases). V gave up 5 bases and J gave up 4 bases, with 12 bases separating them. Germline V CDR1 and CDR2: SNHLY, FYNNEI. This CDR3 has 14 amino acids. CDR3 residues: CASSRGLRGNTIYF. The CDR3 region has the DNA TGTGCCAGCAGTCGGGGACTCCGAGGAAACACCATATATTTT.

This chain joins TRBV6-1 and TRBJ2-7; tentative D call: TRBD1 (6 bases). This CDR3 region has 13 residues. CDR1 is MNHNS, CDR2 SASEGT, per germline. Trimming shortened V by 7 bases and J by 2 bases, and 12 bases separated the two germline ends. Here the CDR3 reads CASIRTVPYEQYF. The CDR3, as DNA: TGTGCCAGCATCCGGACAGTTCCCTACGAGCAGTACTTC.

The chain carries TRBV19 and TRBJ2-2, with 9 bases matching TRBD1. CDR3 length equals 15 residues. The germline CDR1 and CDR2 sequences are LNHDA and SQIVND (reference sequence). Trimming at V came to 5 bases and at J to 5 bases, leaving 6 bases not matched to a gene. CDR3 DNA: TGTGCCAGTAGTCGAAACAGGGGGCTAACCGGGGAGCTGTTTTTT. Translated: CASSRNRGLTGELFF.

The genes are TRBV6-5 and TRBJ2-4; weak D call: TRBD1 (5 bases). V gave up 6 bases and J gave up 6 bases, with 18 bases separating them. This CDR3 contains 15 residues. In germline, CDR1 is MNHEY, CDR2 SVGAGI. The CDR3 DNA reads TGTGCCAGCAGACTTAAAGACAGCTCAGGAAACATTCAGTACTTC. It yields the protein CASRLKDSSGNIQYF.